The 13 T cell receptor beta chains below come from one sample, sequenced in a study of CD8 T cells in ankylosing spondylitis. TCRdb redid the calling of the 5' RACE reads with MiXCR, one entry per CDR3 protein. The sample shows tens of thousands of distinct CDR3 sequences, around 30% of them seen only once. Sequenced: blood, either unsorted or a sorted T cell fraction (not recorded which). These receptor sequences come from a male donor with ankylosing spondylitis or in good health (not recorded which).

This clonotype was observed a handful of times. The rearrangement links TRBV29-1 to TRBJ1-4; TRBD1 matches at 10 bases. This CDR3 region has 14 residues. Germline V gives CDR1 SQVTM, CDR2 ANQGSEA. With 4 bases clipped from V and 4 bases from J, the junction kept 3 bases outside the gene matches. This chain's CDR3 is CSVGDRGVNEKLFF. DNA of the CDR3: TGCAGCGTTGGGGACAGGGGAGTTAATGAAAAACTGTTTTTT.

This clonotype was seen ten or more times. CDR3 residues: CSANPHSPGGYTF. The CDR3 region has the DNA TGCAGTGCCAACCCTCATAGCCCCGGGGGCTACACCTTC. The chain uses TRBV20-1 and TRBJ1-2, with D unresolved. This CDR3 is 13 amino acids long. The germline V gene encodes CDR1 DFQATT and CDR2 SNEGSKA (reference sequence). V gave up 6 bases and J gave up 8 bases, with 19 bases separating them.

The chain couples TRBV7-6 to TRBJ2-1, with a possible D match to TRBD1 (6 bases). CDR1 is SGHVS, CDR2 FNYEAQ, per germline. This CDR3 is 15 amino acids long. The germline V and J ends were trimmed by 3 bases and 7 bases, with 16 bases remaining between them. The CDR3 DNA is TGTGCCAGCAGCTTCCAGGGGCTAGGTGGGAATGAGCAGTTCTTC. Residues: CASSFQGLGGNEQFF.

J is TRBJ1-2 and V is TRBV30; 7 bases are a match to TRBD1. Trimming removed 3 bases from V and 5 bases from J; junction bases left unmatched: 9. The CDR3 has 14 residues. The germline gives CDR1 GTSNPN, CDR2 SVGIG (reference sequence). CDR3: CAWREAGGGYGYTF. CDR3 bases: TGTGCCTGGAGAGAAGCAGGGGGAGGGTATGGCTACACCTTC.

V and J are TRBV5-1 and TRBJ2-3; possible D gene TRBD2, 6 bases. The CDR3 loop spans 14 amino acids. Trimming pared 7 bases from V and 1 base from J, leaving 13 bases between. CDR1 and CDR2 (germline): SGHRS, YFSETQ. The CDR3, as DNA: TGCGCCAGCTCCGGGGGAGGTCGCACAGATACGCAGTATTTT. Encoded protein: CASSGGGRTDTQYF.

This clonotype was detected a few times. The V gene is TRBV7-2, the J gene TRBJ1-4; D remains ambiguous. V was clipped by 7 bases and J by 13 bases, with 16 bases between them. The CDR3 contains 12 residues. CDR1 and CDR2 (germline): SGHTA, FQGNSA. The DNA of the CDR3 is TGTGCCAGCAAGACTAAAACCGGAAGACTGTTTTTT. Residues: CASKTKTGRLFF.

V and J are TRBV5-1 and TRBJ2-7; D not resolved. CDR1 SGHRS and CDR2 YFSETQ come from the germline V gene. The CDR3 has 13 residues. V was cut by 0 bases and J by 1 base, with 5 bases left in between. The CDR3 here is CASSLVESYEQYV. The CDR3 coding sequence is TGCGCCAGCAGCTTGGTCGAATCCTACGAGCAGTACGTC.

This clonotype came up many times. The chain couples TRBV18 to TRBJ2-7; 12 bases line up with TRBD2. V shed 6 bases, J shed 5 bases, and the junction held 14 bases outside the gene matches. The germline V gene has CDR1 KGHSH and CDR2 LQKENI. This CDR3 has 17 amino acids. The CDR3 DNA sequence: TGTGCCAGCTCCCCCGGGACTAGCGGGCGTCTTGGCGACGAGCAGTACTTC. Protein product: CASSPGTSGRLGDEQYF.

The gene calls are TRBV10-3 and TRBJ2-7; 9 bases are a match to TRBD1. With 9 bases clipped from V and 0 bases from J, the junction kept 6 bases outside the gene matches. The CDR3 extends over 14 amino acids. Looked up from germline, CDR1 is ENHRY and CDR2 is SYGVKD. CDR3 bases: TGTGCCATTTCTAGACAGGGGGACTCCTACGAGCAGTACTTC. Protein: CAISRQGDSYEQYF.

The chain uses TRBV5-5 and TRBJ2-5; TRBD2 matches 13 bases. The length of the CDR3 is 16 residues. V shed 0 bases and J 2 bases; nucleotides not matched to a gene: 1. Germline V gene data show CDR1 as SGHKS and CDR2 as YYEKEE (reference sequence). The CDR3 DNA reads TGTGCCAGCAGCTTGGGGACTAGCGGGGGACAAGAGACCCAGTACTTC. Protein sequence: CASSLGTSGGQETQYF. The whole variable domain, filled in from reference TRBV5-5 and TRBJ2-5, reads DAGVTQSPTHLIKTRGQQVTLRCSPISGHKSVSWYQQVLGQGPQFIFQYYEKEERGRGNFPDRFSARQFPNYSSELNVNALLLGDSALYLCASSLGTSGGQETQYFGPGTRLLVL.

The chain couples TRBV10-3 to TRBJ2-2, with 10 bases that match TRBD1. The CDR3 extends over 13 amino acids. Germline V gene data show CDR1 as ENHRY and CDR2 as SYGVKD. V lost 11 bases to trimming and J lost 7 bases; unmatched junction nucleotides: 7. The CDR3, as DNA: TGTGCCGCCCGGGACAGGGGTGACGGGGAGCTGTTTTTT. It yields the protein CAARDRGDGELFF.

J is TRBJ2-3 and V is TRBV7-3; D unclear. Germline CDR1 is SGHTA and CDR2 is FQGTGA. This CDR3 region has 12 residues. V lost 5 bases and J 0 bases, leaving 3 bases between the germline ends. CDR3 sequence (DNA): TGTGCCAGCAGCGTAAGCACAGATACGCAGTATTTT. It codes for CASSVSTDTQYF.

The J gene is TRBJ2-7, the V gene TRBV20-1; 13 bases match TRBD2. From germline, CDR1 is DFQATT and CDR2 SNEGSKA (reference sequence). V was pared by 5 bases and J by 6 bases, with 10 bases of the junction left unmatched. The CDR3 sequence is 15 residues long. The CDR3 nucleotides are TGCAGTGCTTTGTTACTAGCGGGAGGGCCAGGCGAGCAGTACTTC. It encodes CSALLLAGGPGEQYF.